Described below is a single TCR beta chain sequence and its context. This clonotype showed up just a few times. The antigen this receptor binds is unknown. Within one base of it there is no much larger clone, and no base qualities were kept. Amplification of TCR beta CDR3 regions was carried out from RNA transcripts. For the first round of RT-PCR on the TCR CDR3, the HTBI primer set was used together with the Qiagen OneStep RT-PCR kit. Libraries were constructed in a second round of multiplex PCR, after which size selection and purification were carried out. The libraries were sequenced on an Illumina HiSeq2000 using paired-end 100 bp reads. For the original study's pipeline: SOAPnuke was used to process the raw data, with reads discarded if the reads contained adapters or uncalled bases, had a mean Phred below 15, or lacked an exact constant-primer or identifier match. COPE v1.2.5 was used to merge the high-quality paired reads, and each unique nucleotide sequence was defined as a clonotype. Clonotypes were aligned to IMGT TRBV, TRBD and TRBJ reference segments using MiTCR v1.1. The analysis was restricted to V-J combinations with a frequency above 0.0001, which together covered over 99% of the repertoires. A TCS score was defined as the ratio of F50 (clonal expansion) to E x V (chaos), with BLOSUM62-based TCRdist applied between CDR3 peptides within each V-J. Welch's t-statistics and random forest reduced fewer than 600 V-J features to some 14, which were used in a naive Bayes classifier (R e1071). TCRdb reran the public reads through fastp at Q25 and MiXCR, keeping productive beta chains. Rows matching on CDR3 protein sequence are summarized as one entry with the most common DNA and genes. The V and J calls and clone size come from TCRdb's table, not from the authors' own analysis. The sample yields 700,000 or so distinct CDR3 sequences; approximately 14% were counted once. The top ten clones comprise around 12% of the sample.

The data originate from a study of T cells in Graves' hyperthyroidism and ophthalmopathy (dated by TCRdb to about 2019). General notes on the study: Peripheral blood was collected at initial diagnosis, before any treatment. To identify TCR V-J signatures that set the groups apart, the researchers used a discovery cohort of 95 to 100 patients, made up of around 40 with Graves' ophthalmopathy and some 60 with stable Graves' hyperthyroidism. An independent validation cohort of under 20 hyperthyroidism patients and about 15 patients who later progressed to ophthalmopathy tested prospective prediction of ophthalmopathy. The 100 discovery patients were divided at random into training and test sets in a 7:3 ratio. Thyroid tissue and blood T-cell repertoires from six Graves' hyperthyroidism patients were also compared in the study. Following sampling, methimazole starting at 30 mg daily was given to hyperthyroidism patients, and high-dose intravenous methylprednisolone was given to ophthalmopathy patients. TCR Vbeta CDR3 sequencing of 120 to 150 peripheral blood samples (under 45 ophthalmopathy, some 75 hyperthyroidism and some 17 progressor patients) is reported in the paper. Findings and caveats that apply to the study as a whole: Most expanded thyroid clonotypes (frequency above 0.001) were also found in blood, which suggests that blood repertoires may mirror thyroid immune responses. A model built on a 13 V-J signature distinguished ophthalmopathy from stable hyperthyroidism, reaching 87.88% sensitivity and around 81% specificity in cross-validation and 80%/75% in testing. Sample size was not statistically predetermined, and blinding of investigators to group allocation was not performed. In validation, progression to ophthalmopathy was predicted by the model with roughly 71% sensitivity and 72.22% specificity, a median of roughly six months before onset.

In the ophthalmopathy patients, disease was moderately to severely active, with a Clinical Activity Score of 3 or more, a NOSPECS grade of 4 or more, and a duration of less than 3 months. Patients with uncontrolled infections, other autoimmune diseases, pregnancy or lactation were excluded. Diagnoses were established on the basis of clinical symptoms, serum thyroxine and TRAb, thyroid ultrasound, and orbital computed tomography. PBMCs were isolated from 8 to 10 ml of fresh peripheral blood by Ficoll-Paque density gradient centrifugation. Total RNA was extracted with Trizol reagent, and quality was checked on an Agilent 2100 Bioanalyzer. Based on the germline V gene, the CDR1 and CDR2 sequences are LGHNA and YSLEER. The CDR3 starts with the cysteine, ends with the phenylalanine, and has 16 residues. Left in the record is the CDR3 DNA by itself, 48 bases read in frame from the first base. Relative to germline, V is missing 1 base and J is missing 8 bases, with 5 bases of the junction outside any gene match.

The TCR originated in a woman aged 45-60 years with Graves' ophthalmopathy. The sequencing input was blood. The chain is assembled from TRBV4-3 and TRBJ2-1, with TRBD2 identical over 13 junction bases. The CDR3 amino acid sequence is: CASSQGGTSGIYEQFF. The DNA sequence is TGCGCCAGCAGCCAAGGTGGGACTAGCGGGATCTATGAGCAGTTCTTC.